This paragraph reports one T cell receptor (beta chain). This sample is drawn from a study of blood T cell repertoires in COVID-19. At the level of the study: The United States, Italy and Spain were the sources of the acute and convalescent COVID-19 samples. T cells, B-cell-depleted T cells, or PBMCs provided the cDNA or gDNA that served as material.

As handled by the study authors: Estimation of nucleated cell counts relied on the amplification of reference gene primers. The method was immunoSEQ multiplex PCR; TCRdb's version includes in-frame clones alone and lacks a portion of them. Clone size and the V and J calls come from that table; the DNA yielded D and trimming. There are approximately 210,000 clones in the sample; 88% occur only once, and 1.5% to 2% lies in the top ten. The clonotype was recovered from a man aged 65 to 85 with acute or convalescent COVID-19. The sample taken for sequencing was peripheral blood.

CDR3 sequence: CASRGDSTYGYTF. Here the CDR3 DNA reads TGCGCCAGCAGGGGGGACAGCACCTATGGCTACACCTTC. V is TRBV5-1 and J is TRBJ1-2; 7 nucleotides line up with TRBD1. The J segment lost 4 bases and the V segment lost 5 bases, leaving 5 bases of the junction unmatched. The germline CDR1 and CDR2 sequences are SGHRS and YFSETQ. The CDR3 runs 13 residues.